A selection of T cell receptor beta chains follows, all from one sample in a study of siplizumab effects on memory and regulatory T cells. Produced via immunoSEQ multiplex PCR; TCRdb's table is partial and in-frame only. The table records about 110,000 clones, 92% of them present only once. The specimen sequenced was Tregs sorted from blood. All receptors come from a human donor in good health. Both conserved end residues are part of each CDR3. The D gene is left open where the match is weak. Not all rows give a size; the values are once, few, many and, for expanded clones, a class.

size: NA; D: NA; V: TRBV5-1; J: TRBJ2-3; CDR3: CASSLGQQTDTQYF; DNA: TGCGCCAGCAGCTTGGGTCAGCAAACAGATACGCAGTATTTT
size: NA; D: NA; V: TRBV11-2; J: TRBJ1-2; CDR3: CASSSSGQHTF; DNA: TGTGCCAGCAGCTCCTCAGGGCAGCACACCTTC
size: once; D: NA; V: TRBV6-1; J: TRBJ2-7; CDR3: CASTYRVYEQYF; DNA: TGTGCCAGCACATACAGGGTCTACGAGCAGTACTTC
size: NA; D: NA; V: TRBV7-9; J: TRBJ2-1; CDR3: CASSAQGVSYNEQFF; DNA: TGTGCCAGCAGCGCACAGGGAGTTTCCTACAATGAGCAGTTCTTC
size: once; D: NA; V: TRBV7-9; J: TRBJ2-5; CDR3: CASSSSGRGIQETQYF; DNA: NA
size: NA; D: NA; V: TRBV9; J: TRBJ2-3; CDR3: CASSADRARGTDTQYF; DNA: TGTGCCAGCAGCGCCGATCGGGCGCGAGGCACAGATACGCAGTATTTT
size: NA; D: NA; V: TRBV5-6; J: TRBJ1-1; CDR3: CASSSQMGTEAFF; DNA: TGTGCCAGCAGCAGCCAAATGGGGACTGAAGCTTTCTTT
size: NA; D: TRBD1; V: TRBV6-5; J: TRBJ1-6; CDR3: CASSYSDRASPLHF; DNA: TGTGCCAGCAGTTACTCCGACAGGGCTTCACCCCTCCACTTT
size: few; D: NA; V: TRBV14; J: TRBJ2-4; CDR3: CASSQAIGRQNIQYF; DNA: TGTGCCAGCAGCCAGGCCATAGGACGGCAAAACATTCAGTACTTC
size: NA; D: TRBD2; V: TRBV2; J: TRBJ2-1; CDR3: CASSEWRETYNEQFF; DNA: TGTGCCAGCAGTGAGTGGCGGGAGACCTACAATGAGCAGTTCTTC
size: NA; D: NA; V: TRBV5-4; J: TRBJ1-6; CDR3: CASAWGHSLGNNSPLHF; DNA: TGTGCCAGCGCATGGGGGCATTCCCTGGGAAATAATTCACCCCTCCACTTT
size: few; D: NA; V: TRBV6-1; J: TRBJ1-4; CDR3: CASSAFVHGTNEKLFF; DNA: TGTGCCAGCAGTGCGTTCGTGCACGGGACTAATGAAAAACTGTTTTTT
size: NA; D: NA; V: TRBV11-2; J: TRBJ2-3; CDR3: CASSLDGGSTDTQYF; DNA: TGTGCCAGCAGCTTAGATGGGGGATCCACAGATACGCAGTATTTT
size: NA; D: TRBD1; V: TRBV7-8; J: TRBJ1-5; CDR3: CASSPRDRGPYSNQPQHF; DNA: TGTGCCAGCAGCCCCCGGGACAGGGGACCCTATAGCAATCAGCCCCAGCATTTT
size: NA; D: NA; V: TRBV4-1; J: TRBJ2-5; CDR3: CASSQFGGETQYF; DNA: TGCGCCAGCAGCCAGTTTGGGGGAGAGACCCAGTACTTC
size: NA; D: TRBD2; V: TRBV9; J: TRBJ2-2; CDR3: CASSVGVSGRASDGELFF; DNA: TGTGCCAGCAGCGTAGGTGTTAGCGGGAGGGCCTCGGACGGGGAGCTGTTTTTT
size: NA; D: NA; V: TRBV7-9; J: TRBJ2-7; CDR3: CASSGEGPYEQYF; DNA: TGTGCCAGCAGTGGAGAGGGTCCCTACGAGCAGTACTTC
size: NA; D: NA; V: TRBV20-1; J: TRBJ1-1; CDR3: CTCVRNTEAFF; DNA: TGCACGTGCGTAAGGAACACTGAAGCTTTCTTT
size: NA; D: NA; V: TRBV18; J: TRBJ2-7; CDR3: CASSPSLPTYEQYF; DNA: TGTGCCAGCTCACCGTCACTCCCAACCTACGAGCAGTACTTC
size: NA; D: NA; V: TRBV5-1; J: TRBJ1-1; CDR3: CASSPSWGPEAFF; DNA: TGCGCCAGCAGCCCAAGTTGGGGCCCGGAAGCTTTCTTT
size: NA; D: NA; V: TRBV2; J: TRBJ1-1; CDR3: CASSDRGVKHTEAFF; DNA: TGTGCCAGCAGTGACCGCGGGGTGAAACATACTGAAGCTTTCTTT
size: NA; D: NA; V: TRBV18; J: TRBJ2-3; CDR3: CASSPQNTDTQYF; DNA: TGTGCCAGCTCACCACAAAACACAGATACGCAGTATTTT
size: NA; D: NA; V: TRBV4-2; J: TRBJ2-2; CDR3: CASSQGILASTGELFF; DNA: TGTGCCAGCAGCCAAGGGATCCTAGCGAGCACCGGGGAGCTGTTTTTT
size: NA; D: NA; V: TRBV2; J: TRBJ1-6; CDR3: CASTLGASPLHF; DNA: TGTGCCAGCACTTTAGGTGCTTCACCCCTCCACTTT